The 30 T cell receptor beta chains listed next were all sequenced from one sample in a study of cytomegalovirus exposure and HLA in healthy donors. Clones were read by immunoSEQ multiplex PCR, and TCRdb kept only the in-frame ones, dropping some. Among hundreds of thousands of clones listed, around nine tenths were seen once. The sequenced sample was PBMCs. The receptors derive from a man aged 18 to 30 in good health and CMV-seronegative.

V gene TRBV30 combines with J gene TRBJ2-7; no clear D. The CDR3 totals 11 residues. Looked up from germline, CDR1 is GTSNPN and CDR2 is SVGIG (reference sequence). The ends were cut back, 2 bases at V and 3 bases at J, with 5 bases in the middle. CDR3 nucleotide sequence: TGTGCCTGGAGTATCAGCTACGAGCAGTACTTC. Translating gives CAWSISYEQYF.

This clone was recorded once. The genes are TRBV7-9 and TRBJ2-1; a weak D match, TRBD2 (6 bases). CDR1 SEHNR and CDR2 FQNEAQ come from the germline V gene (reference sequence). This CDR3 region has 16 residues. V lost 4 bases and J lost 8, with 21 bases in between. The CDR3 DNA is TGTGCCAGCAGCTCTCAACAACTAGCTCCCGACCATGAGCAGTTCTTC. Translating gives CASSSQQLAPDHEQFF.

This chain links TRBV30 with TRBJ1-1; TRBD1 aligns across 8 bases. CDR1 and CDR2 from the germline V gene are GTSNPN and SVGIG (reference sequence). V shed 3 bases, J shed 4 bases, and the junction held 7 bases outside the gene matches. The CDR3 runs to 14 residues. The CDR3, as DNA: TGTGCCTGGAGCCCGGGACAGGCGGGCACTGAAGCTTTCTTT. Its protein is CAWSPGQAGTEAFF.

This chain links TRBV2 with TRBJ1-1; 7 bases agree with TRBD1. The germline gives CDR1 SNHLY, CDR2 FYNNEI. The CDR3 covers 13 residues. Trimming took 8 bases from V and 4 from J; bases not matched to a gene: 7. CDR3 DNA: TGTGCCAGCGACCGGGACAGTAGCACTGAAGCTTTCTTT. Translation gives CASDRDSSTEAFF.

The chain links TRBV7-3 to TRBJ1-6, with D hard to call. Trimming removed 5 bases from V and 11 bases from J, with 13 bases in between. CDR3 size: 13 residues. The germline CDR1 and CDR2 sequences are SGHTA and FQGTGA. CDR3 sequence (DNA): TGTGCCAGCAGCCCGTCACTAAGTACACCCCTCCACTTT. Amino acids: CASSPSLSTPLHF. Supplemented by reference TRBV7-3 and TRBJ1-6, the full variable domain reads GAGVSQTPSNKVTEKGKYVELRCDPISGHTALYWYRQSLGQGPEFLIYFQGTGAADDSGLPNDRFFAVRPEGSVSTLKIQRTERGDSAVYLCASSPSLSTPLHFGNGTRLTVT.

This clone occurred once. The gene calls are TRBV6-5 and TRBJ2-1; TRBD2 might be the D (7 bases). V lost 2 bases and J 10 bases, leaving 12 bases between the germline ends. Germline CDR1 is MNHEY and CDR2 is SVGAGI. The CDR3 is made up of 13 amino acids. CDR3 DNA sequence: TGTGCCAGCAGTTACGCGGGGGCTGGGGAGCAGTTCTTC. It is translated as CASSYAGAGEQFF.

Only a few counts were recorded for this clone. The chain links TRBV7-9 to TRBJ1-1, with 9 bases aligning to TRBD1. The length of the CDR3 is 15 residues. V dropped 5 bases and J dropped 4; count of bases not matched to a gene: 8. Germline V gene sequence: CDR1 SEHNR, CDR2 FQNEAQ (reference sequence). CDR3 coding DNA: TGTGCCAGCAGCCATCCGATGGACAGGGGCACTGAAGCTTTCTTT. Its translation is CASSHPMDRGTEAFF.

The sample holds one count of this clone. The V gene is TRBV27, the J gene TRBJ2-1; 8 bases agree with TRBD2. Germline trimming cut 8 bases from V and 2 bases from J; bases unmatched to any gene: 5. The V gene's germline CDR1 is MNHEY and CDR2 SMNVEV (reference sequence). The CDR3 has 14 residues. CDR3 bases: TGTGCCAGCGGACTCGGGGGGGCCTACAATGAGCAGTTCTTC. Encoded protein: CASGLGGAYNEQFF.

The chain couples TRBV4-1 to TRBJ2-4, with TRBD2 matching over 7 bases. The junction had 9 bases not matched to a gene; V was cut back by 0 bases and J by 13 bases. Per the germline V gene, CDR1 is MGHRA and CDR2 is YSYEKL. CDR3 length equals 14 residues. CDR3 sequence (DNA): TGCGCCAGCAGCCAAGATACGGGGGGTGGGGAACAGTACTTC. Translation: CASSQDTGGGEQYF.

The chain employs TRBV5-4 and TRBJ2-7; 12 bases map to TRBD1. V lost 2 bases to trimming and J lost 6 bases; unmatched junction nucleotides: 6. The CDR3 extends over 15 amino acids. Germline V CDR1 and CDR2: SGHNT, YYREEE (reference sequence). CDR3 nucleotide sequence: TGTGCCAGCAGCTTTACCGGGACAGGGGGCAGCGAGCAGTACTTC. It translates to CASSFTGTGGSEQYF.

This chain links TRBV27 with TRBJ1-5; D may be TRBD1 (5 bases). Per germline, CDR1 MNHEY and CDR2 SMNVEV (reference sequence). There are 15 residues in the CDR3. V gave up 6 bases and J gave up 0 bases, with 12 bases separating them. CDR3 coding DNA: TGTGCCAGCAGGATAGGGGTATATAGCAATCAGCCCCAGCATTTT. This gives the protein CASRIGVYSNQPQHF.

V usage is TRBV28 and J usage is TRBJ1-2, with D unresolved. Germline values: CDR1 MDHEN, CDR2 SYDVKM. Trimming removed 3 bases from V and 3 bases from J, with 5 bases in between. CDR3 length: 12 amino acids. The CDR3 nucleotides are TGTGCCAGCAGTTTGGCTTACTATGGCTACACCTTC. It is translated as CASSLAYYGYTF.

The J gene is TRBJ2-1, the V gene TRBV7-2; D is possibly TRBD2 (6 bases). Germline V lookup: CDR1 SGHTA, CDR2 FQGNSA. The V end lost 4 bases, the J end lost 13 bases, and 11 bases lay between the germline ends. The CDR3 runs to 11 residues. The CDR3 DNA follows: TGTGCCAGCAGCTCCGGGACTTTCCAGTTCTTC. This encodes CASSSGTFQFF.

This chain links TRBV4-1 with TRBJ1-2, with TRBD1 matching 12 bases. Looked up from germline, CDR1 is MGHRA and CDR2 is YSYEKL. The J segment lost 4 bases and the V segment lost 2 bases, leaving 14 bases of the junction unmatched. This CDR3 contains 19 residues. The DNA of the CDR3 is TGCGCCAGCAGCCAAACTATTCCGGGACAGGGGGCCGAGAGCTATGGCTACACCTTC. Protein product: CASSQTIPGQGAESYGYTF.

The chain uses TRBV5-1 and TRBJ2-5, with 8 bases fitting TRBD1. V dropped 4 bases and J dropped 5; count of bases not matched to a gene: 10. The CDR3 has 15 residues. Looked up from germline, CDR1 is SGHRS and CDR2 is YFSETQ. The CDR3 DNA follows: TGCGCCAGCAGCGTTCCCCAGGGGGCCAGGGAGACCCAGTACTTC. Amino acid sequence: CASSVPQGARETQYF.

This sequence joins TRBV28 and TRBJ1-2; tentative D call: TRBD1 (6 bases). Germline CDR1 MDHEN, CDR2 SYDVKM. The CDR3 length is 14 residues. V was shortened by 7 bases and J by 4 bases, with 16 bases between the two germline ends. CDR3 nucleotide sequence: TGTGCCAGCAACATTGCAGGACAGACCTATGGCTACACCTTC. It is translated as CASNIAGQTYGYTF.

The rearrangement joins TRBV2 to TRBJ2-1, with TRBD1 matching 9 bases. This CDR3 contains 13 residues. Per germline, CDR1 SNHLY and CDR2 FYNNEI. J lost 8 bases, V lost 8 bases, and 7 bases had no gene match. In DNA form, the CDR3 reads TGTGCCAGCCGGGACAGGGCCTATGATGAGCAGTTCTTC. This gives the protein CASRDRAYDEQFF.

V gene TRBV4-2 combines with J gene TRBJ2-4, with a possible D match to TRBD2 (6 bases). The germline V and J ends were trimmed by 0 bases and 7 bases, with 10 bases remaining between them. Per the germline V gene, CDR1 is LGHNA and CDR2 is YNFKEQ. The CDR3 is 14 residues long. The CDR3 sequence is CASSQDSGPNIQYF. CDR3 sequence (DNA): TGTGCCAGCAGCCAAGATAGCGGTCCGAACATTCAGTACTTC.

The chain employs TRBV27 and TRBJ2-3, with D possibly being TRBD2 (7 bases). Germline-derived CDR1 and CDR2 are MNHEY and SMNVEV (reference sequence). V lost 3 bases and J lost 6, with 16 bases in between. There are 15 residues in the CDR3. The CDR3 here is CASSLRGRGADTQYF. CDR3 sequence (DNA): TGTGCCAGCAGTTTGCGGGGGCGTGGGGCGGATACGCAGTATTTT.

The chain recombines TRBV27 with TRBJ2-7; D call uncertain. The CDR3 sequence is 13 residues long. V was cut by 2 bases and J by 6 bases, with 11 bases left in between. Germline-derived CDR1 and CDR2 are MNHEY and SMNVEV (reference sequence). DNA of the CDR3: TGTGCCAGCAGTTTAGGAGTCAGAGGCGAGCAGTACTTC. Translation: CASSLGVRGEQYF.

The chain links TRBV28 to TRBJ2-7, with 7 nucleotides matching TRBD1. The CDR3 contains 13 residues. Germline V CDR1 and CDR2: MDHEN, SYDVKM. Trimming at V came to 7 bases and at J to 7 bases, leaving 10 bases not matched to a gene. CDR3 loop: CASTGTADKEQYF. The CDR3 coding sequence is TGTGCCAGCACCGGGACAGCCGATAAGGAGCAGTACTTC.

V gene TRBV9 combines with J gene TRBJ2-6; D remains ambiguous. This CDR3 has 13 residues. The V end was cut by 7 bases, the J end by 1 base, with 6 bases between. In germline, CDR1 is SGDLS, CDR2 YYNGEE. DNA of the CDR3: TGTGCCAGCTCGACTTCTGGGGCCAACGTCCTGACTTTC. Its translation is CASSTSGANVLTF.

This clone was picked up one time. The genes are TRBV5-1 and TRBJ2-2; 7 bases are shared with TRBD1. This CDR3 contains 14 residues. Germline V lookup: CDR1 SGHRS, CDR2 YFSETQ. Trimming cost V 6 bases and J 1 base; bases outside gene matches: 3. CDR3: CASKGGQNTGELFF. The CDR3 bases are TGCGCCAGCAAAGGGGGCCAGAACACCGGGGAGCTGTTTTTT. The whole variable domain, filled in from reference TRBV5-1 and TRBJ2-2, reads KAGVTQTPRYLIKTRGQQVTLSCSPISGHRSVSWYQQTPGQGLQFLFEYFSETQRNKGNFPGRFSGRQFSNSRSEMNVSTLELGDSALYLCASKGGQNTGELFFGEGSRLTVL.

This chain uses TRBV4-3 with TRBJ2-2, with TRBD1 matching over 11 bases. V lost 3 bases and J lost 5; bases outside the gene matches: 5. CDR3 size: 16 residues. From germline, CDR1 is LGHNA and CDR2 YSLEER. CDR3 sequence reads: CASSHWTGGVTGELFF. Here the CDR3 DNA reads TGCGCCAGCAGCCATTGGACAGGGGGCGTAACCGGGGAGCTGTTTTTT.

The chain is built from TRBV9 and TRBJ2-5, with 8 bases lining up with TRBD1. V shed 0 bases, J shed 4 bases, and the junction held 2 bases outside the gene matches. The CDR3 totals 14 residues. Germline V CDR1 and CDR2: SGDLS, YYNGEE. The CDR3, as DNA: TGTGCCAGCAGCGTAGGACAGGGGCGAGAGACCCAGTACTTC. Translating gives CASSVGQGRETQYF. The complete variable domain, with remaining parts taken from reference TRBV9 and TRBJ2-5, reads DSGVTQTPKHLITATGQRVTLRCSPRSGDLSVYWYQQSLDQGLQFLIQYYNGEERAKGNILERFSAQQFPDLHSELNLSSLELGDSALYFCASSVGQGRETQYFGPGTRLLVL.

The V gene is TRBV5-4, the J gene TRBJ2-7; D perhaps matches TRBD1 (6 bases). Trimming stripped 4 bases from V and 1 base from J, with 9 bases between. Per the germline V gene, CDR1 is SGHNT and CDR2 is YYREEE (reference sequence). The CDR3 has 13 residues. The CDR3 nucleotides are TGTGCCAGCAGCCCAGGGGATTCCTACGAGCAGTACTTC. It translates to CASSPGDSYEQYF.

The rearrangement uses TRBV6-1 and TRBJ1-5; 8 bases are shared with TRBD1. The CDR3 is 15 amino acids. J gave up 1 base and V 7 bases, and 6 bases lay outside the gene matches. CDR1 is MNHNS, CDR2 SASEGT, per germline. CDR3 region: CASKPTGGSNQPQHF. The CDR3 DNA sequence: TGTGCCAGCAAGCCCACAGGGGGAAGCAATCAGCCCCAGCATTTT.

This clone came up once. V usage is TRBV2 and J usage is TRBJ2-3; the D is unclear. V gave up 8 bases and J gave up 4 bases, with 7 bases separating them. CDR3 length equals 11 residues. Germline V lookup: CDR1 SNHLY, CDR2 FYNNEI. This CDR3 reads CASSLADTQYF. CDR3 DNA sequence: TGTGCCAGCTCTCTAGCAGATACGCAGTATTTT. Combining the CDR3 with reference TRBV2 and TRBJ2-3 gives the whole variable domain EPEVTQTPSHQVTQMGQEVILRCVPISNHLYFYWYRQILGQKVEFLVSFYNNEISEKSEIFDDQFSVERPDGSNFTLKIRSTKLEDSAMYFCASSLADTQYFGPGTRLTVL.

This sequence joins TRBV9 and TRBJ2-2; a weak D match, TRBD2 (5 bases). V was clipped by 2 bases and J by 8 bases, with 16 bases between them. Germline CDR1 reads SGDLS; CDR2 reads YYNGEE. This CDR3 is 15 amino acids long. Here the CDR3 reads CASSVRPVGAGELFF. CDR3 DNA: TGTGCCAGCAGCGTGCGACCCGTGGGAGCAGGGGAGCTGTTTTTT.

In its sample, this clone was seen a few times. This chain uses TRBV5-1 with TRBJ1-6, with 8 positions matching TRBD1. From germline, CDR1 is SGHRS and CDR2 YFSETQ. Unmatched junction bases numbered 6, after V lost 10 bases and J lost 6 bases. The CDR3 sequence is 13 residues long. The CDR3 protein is CACRTGPNSPLHF. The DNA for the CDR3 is TGCGCCTGTAGGACAGGGCCTAATTCACCCCTCCACTTT.